The 18 T cell receptor beta chains reported below all come from one sample, sequenced in a study of T-cell reconstitution after alpha-beta-depleted transplantation in children. Preparation of the TCRbeta library involved a method that used unique molecular identifiers. One entry per CDR3 protein, called by TCRdb with MiXCR from the PCR reads. The repertoire holds around 300,000 distinct CDR3 sequences, roughly a tenth seen once, with less than 9% in the top ten. Sequencing used PBMCs, obtained before TCRalphabeta/CD19-depleted stem cell transplant. These receptors came from a boy younger than two with acute myeloid leukemia, due to receive a stem cell transplant.

Many counts were recorded for this clonotype. This rearrangement joins TRBV5-5 to TRBJ2-2; perhaps TRBD1 as D (6 bases). The CDR3 consists of 13 residues. Germline assignment: CDR1 SGHKS and CDR2 YYEKEE (reference sequence). Trimming shortened V by 4 bases and J by 7 bases, and 11 bases separated the two germline ends. DNA of the CDR3: TGTGCCAGCAGCAAACAGGGATTCGGGGAGCTGTTTTTT. Its translation: CASSKQGFGELFF.

The chain recombines TRBV20-1 with TRBJ1-4; TRBD1 agrees at 8 bases. The trim removed 0 bases at V and 10 bases at J, leaving 4 bases unmatched. Germline V CDR1 and CDR2: DFQATT, SNEGSKA (reference sequence). The CDR3 extends over 13 amino acids. The CDR3 DNA sequence: TGCAGTGCTAGAGATCGACAGGGGAGAAAACTGTTTTTT. Amino acid sequence: CSARDRQGRKLFF.

This clonotype was seen a handful of times. CDR3 sequence: CASSPPPGGYEQYF. The DNA for the CDR3 is TGTGCCAGCTCACCACCGCCAGGGGGCTACGAGCAGTACTTC. J is TRBJ2-7 and V is TRBV18; 7 bases agree with TRBD1. Trimming cost V 0 bases and J 3 bases; bases outside gene matches: 2. Germline V lookup: CDR1 KGHSH, CDR2 LQKENI. This CDR3 has 14 residues.

In this sample, this clonotype turned up many times. The chain links TRBV5-5 to TRBJ1-5; D is unclear. The V end was cut by 0 bases, the J end by 3 bases, with 7 bases between. From germline, CDR1 is SGHKS and CDR2 YYEKEE (reference sequence). This CDR3 has 14 amino acids. The CDR3 sequence: CASSLVSVNQPQHF. DNA for the CDR3: TGTGCCAGCAGCTTGGTTAGTGTCAATCAGCCCCAGCATTTT.

The gene calls are TRBV5-1 and TRBJ2-5; 7 bases map to TRBD2. The CDR3 has 16 amino acids. Unmatched junction bases numbered 15, after V lost 5 bases and J lost 5 bases. Germline V lookup: CDR1 SGHRS, CDR2 YFSETQ. CDR3 in amino acids: CASRDPAAGVPETQYF. As DNA, the CDR3 is TGCGCCAGCAGGGACCCCGCGGCGGGAGTGCCTGAGACCCAGTACTTC.

This clonotype was seen many times. This chain joins TRBV12-3 or TRBV12-4 and TRBJ2-5; 10 bases fit TRBD2. V shed 4 bases and J 4 bases; nucleotides not matched to a gene: 6. The CDR3 runs to 15 residues. As DNA, the CDR3 is TGTGCCAGCAGTTCGAGCGGGGGGGCTGTAGAGACCCAGTACTTC. Amino acids: CASSSSGGAVETQYF.

This clonotype has a handful of counts. J is TRBJ2-3 and V is TRBV6-6, with D tentatively TRBD2 (6 bases). The CDR3 spans 11 residues. CDR1 and CDR2 (germline): MNHNY, SVGAGI (reference sequence). V lost 7 bases and J 7 bases, leaving 9 bases between the germline ends. Written as DNA, the CDR3 is TGTGCCAGCATCGGGACTTATACGCAGTATTTT. Protein product: CASIGTYTQYF.

This clonotype turned up a few times. The V gene is TRBV12-3 or TRBV12-4, the J gene TRBJ1-2; maybe TRBD1 (6 bases). V was clipped by 2 bases and J by 8 bases, with 24 bases between them. This CDR3 has 17 residues. The CDR3 is CASSLPGTGILLSGYTF. The CDR3, as DNA: TGTGCCAGCAGTTTACCCGGAACAGGGATACTCCTTTCCGGCTACACCTTC.

The chain joins TRBV7-9 to TRBJ2-5, with TRBD2 matching 7 bases. This CDR3 contains 15 residues. The trim removed 5 bases at V and 1 base at J, leaving 7 bases unmatched. Germline assignment: CDR1 SEHNR and CDR2 FQNEAQ (reference sequence). This chain's CDR3 is CASSTRDYTQETQYF. CDR3 nucleotide sequence: TGTGCCAGCAGCACCCGGGACTATACCCAAGAGACCCAGTACTTC.

This clonotype was found many times. The chain is built from TRBV20-1 and TRBJ1-2, with D perhaps TRBD1 (5 bases). Germline V gene lookup returns CDR1 DFQATT and CDR2 SNEGSKA (reference sequence). This CDR3 comprises 13 residues. V was shortened by 0 bases and J by 4 bases, with 9 bases between the two germline ends. CDR3 amino acids: CSARELRGYGYTF. The DNA of the CDR3 is TGCAGTGCTAGAGAGCTTAGGGGCTATGGCTACACCTTC.

This clonotype was recorded many times. The V and J genes are TRBV20-1 and TRBJ2-5; D perhaps matches TRBD1 (5 bases). CDR3 length: 13 residues. V was trimmed by 0 bases and J by 1 base, leaving 6 bases between them. Germline V gene data show CDR1 as DFQATT and CDR2 as SNEGSKA (reference sequence). CDR3 in amino acids: CSARETVQETQYF. The DNA of the CDR3 is TGCAGTGCTAGAGAGACAGTCCAAGAGACCCAGTACTTC.

This clonotype was counted many times. V is TRBV11-2 and J is TRBJ2-5; 7 bases are a match to TRBD2. J gave up 2 bases and V 5 bases, and 2 bases lay outside the gene matches. The length of the CDR3 is 13 residues. In germline, CDR1 is SGHAT, CDR2 FQNNGV. The CDR3 region is CASSNSGQETQYF. The CDR3 coding sequence is TGTGCCAGCAGCAATAGCGGGCAAGAGACCCAGTACTTC.

This chain joins TRBV6-4 and TRBJ1-4, with D possibly matching TRBD1 (5 bases). CDR3 length: 19 amino acids. CDR1 is MRHNA, CDR2 SNTAGT, per germline. Trimming took off 7 bases at V and 3 bases at J, with 27 bases between the two ends. DNA for the CDR3: TGTGCCAGCACTCTACGTAAAGGGGATGGATTTAGGGCTAATGAAAAACTGTTTTTT. Its protein product is CASTLRKGDGFRANEKLFF.

This clonotype was observed at least ten times. The V call is TRBV5-1, the J call TRBJ2-3; 8 nucleotides align to TRBD2. Germline V gene sequence: CDR1 SGHRS, CDR2 YFSETQ. The CDR3 loop spans 15 amino acids. V shed 0 bases and J 6 bases; nucleotides not matched to a gene: 6. The CDR3, as DNA: TGCGCCAGCAGCTTGGAGTGGCGGGGGGTGGATACGCAGTATTTT. It codes for CASSLEWRGVDTQYF.

This clonotype was counted between two and nine times. V usage is TRBV7-3 and J usage is TRBJ2-5, with 7 nucleotides matching TRBD2. The ends lost 5 bases at V and 3 bases at J; junction bases unmatched: 3. The V gene's germline CDR1 is SGHTA and CDR2 FQGTGA. There are 13 residues in the CDR3. CDR3 DNA sequence: TGTGCCAGCAGCAACGGACTAGAAGAGACCCAGTACTTC. Protein product: CASSNGLEETQYF.

This clonotype was observed at least ten times. This chain uses TRBV6-1 with TRBJ1-1; no reliable D call. CDR3 length: 13 residues. CDR1 MNHNS and CDR2 SASEGT come from the germline V gene. The V gene lost 6 bases and the J gene lost 1 base, with 9 bases spanning the gap. The CDR3 loop reads CASRLMGNTEAFF. As DNA, the CDR3 is TGTGCCAGCAGGCTCATGGGGAACACTGAAGCTTTCTTT.

There are a few counts of this clonotype. The rearrangement joins TRBV20-1 to TRBJ2-1, with a tentative D call TRBD2 (6 bases). The CDR3 covers 15 residues. Trimming removed 1 base at V and 3 bases at J, with 13 bases between. Germline V CDR1 and CDR2: DFQATT, SNEGSKA (reference sequence). The CDR3 protein is CSARGGEANYNEQFF. The CDR3 nucleotides read TGCAGTGCTAGAGGGGGGGAGGCAAACTACAATGAGCAGTTCTTC.

This clonotype has ten or more counts. The genes are TRBV9 and TRBJ1-1; D is perhaps TRBD1 (6 bases). V lost 10 bases and J lost 5, with 24 bases in between. The CDR3 spans 15 residues. Germline CDR1 is SGDLS and CDR2 is YYNGEE. The CDR3 nucleotides read TGTGCCTCTAGCGTACCGAGGGGGGGGCCGACTGAAGCTTTCTTT. Its protein is CASSVPRGGPTEAFF.